This T cell receptor beta chain was sequenced in a study of blood T cell repertoires in COVID-19. Background on the study: The United States, Italy and Spain were the sources of the acute and convalescent COVID-19 samples. PBMCs, B-cell-depleted T cells, or T cells were the source of the cDNA or gDNA that made up the material.

Original methodology: Estimation of nucleated cell counts relied on the amplification of reference gene primers. The repertoire was sequenced with immunoSEQ multiplex PCR; TCRdb's copy has only in-frame clones and lacks some. V, J and clone size derive from that table, while D and trimming were established from the DNA sequence. The profile shows over 45,000 clones, around four fifths of them singletons. The CDR3 loop spans 13 amino acids. Germline-derived CDR1 and CDR2 are SGHRS and YFSETQ. V shed 2 bases and J shed 5 bases, with 10 bases lying between them. The receptor was derived from a human donor in a cohort sampled during active COVID-19. V gene TRBV5-1 combines with J gene TRBJ2-5, with D perhaps matching TRBD2 (5 bases). Sequenced sample: peripheral blood. CDR3: CASSFRGTETQYF. The CDR3 nucleotides are TGCGCCAGCAGCTTTCGGGGTACGGAGACCCAGTACTTC.